The T cell receptor (beta chain) under discussion was sequenced for a study of cytomegalovirus exposure and HLA in healthy donors. Details on this clone: As yet, its antigen is unknown.

The PCR made use of 60 Vbeta and 13 Jbeta primers. Source study methods: In a later analysis, the count reached 80 million or so unique TCR beta chains, with about 9.9 million shared. Sequenced by immunoSEQ multiplex PCR; TCRdb stores in-frame clones only, minus some. The DNA gave D and trimming, while V, J and clone size come from that table. The repertoire has some 190,000 clones, around 78% of them found once; the top ten carry around 1.5%. Nominally healthy donors were sampled, though unrecorded immune exposures were likely. The CDR3 sequence is 16 residues long. Trimming removed 1 base from V and 0 bases from J, with 10 bases in between. Germline V gives CDR1 SGHVS, CDR2 FQNEAQ. The study's findings and limits: Follow-up analysis later connected one missense variant in DCLRE1C with trimming of TCR beta V- and J-genes. Among donors in an Asian-associated ancestry cluster, a later analysis reportedly found fewer N-insertions than the roughly 700-donor mean.

Source material: PBMCs. The sequence came from a man aged 18 to 29 in good health and CMV-seronegative. The chain uses TRBV7-8 and TRBJ1-3, with D unclear. CDR3 nucleotide sequence: TGTGCCAGCAGCTTAGGCCCACAGACCTCTGGAAACACCATATATTTT. Protein product: CASSLGPQTSGNTIYF.